These 17 T cell receptor beta chains were sequenced from one sample in a study of blood T cell dynamics during melanoma immunotherapy. Data came from immunoSEQ multiplex PCR; TCRdb stores just in-frame clones and leaves some out. In the table there are 15,000 to 20,000 clones, about 89% of which are singletons. Time point specified: pre-treatment baseline. The sample consisted of blood, taken from a patient treated with checkpoint blockade. These receptors originate from a human donor with melanoma.

The genes are TRBV5-5 and TRBJ1-3; 7 bases line up with TRBD1. J lost 4 bases, V lost 0 bases, and 4 bases had no gene match. CDR1 is SGHKS and CDR2 is YYEKEE in the germline V gene (reference sequence). CDR3 length: 15 amino acids. The CDR3 loop reads CASSLDTGAGNTIYF. The CDR3 DNA sequence: TGTGCCAGCAGCTTGGACACAGGGGCAGGAAACACCATATATTTT.

The chain carries TRBV5-8 and TRBJ1-2; 7 nucleotides agree with TRBD1. This CDR3 spans 14 amino acids. The junction had 9 bases not matched to a gene; V was cut back by 6 bases and J by 4 bases. Germline values: CDR1 SGHTS, CDR2 YDEGEE. The CDR3, as DNA: TGTGCCAGCACCAGGACAGGACCTAGCTATGGCTACACCTTC. Its translation: CASTRTGPSYGYTF.

V is TRBV9 and J is TRBJ2-5; no firm D call. The end of the DNA fits TRBJ2-7 better, so the J call may be wrong. The germline V gene encodes CDR1 SGDLS and CDR2 YYNGEE. The CDR3 extends over 15 amino acids. The CDR3 DNA reads TGTGCCAGCAGCGTAGGGTACTGGGGAATCTACGAGCAGTACTTC. Its protein product is CASSVGYWGIYEQYF.

The rearrangement links TRBV6-1 to TRBJ2-7; 7 bases line up with TRBD2. From germline, CDR1 is MNHNS and CDR2 SASEGT. The CDR3 consists of 15 residues. V gave up 7 bases and J gave up 3 bases; unmatched junction bases: 12. CDR3 amino acids: CASTVQVGGYYEQYF. In DNA form, the CDR3 reads TGTGCCAGCACGGTACAGGTCGGGGGGTACTACGAGCAGTACTTC.

This chain links TRBV12-5 with TRBJ1-3; perhaps TRBD1 as D (5 bases). V gave up 1 base and J gave up 0 bases, with 10 bases separating them. The CDR3 extends over 16 amino acids. Germline CDR1 LGHNT, CDR2 FRNRAP. CDR3 in DNA: TGTGCTAGTGGTTTGGCCGGGACGAGCTCTGGAAACACCATATATTTT. Residues: CASGLAGTSSGNTIYF.

The V and J genes are TRBV28 and TRBJ2-2, with D perhaps assigned TRBD1 or TRBD2 (5 bases each). The CDR3 covers 13 residues. V dropped 3 bases and J dropped 7 bases, with 9 bases sitting between them. Germline CDR1 is MDHEN and CDR2 is SYDVKM. In DNA form, the CDR3 reads TGTGCCAGCAGTTTCCGTGGGGGCGGGGAGCTGTTTTTT. Translated: CASSFRGGGELFF.

In regard to this clone: The junction shows a germline mismatch at one end, possibly a read error. V gene TRBV6-1 combines with J gene TRBJ2-5; D may match TRBD1 or TRBD2 (5 bases each). The CDR3 consists of 14 residues. Germline V gives CDR1 MNHNS, CDR2 SASEGT. As DNA, the CDR3 is TGTGTCAGCAGGGAGAGGCTCTCCAAAGAGACCCAGTACTTC. Amino acid sequence: CVSRERLSKETQYF.

The chain couples TRBV11-2 to TRBJ1-6; possibly TRBD1 for D (5 bases). This CDR3 comprises 17 residues. V shed 2 bases and J shed 11 bases, with 22 bases lying between them. Germline CDR1 SGHAT, CDR2 FQNNGV. The CDR3 here is CASSLFSGQGTVPPLHF. The CDR3 DNA sequence: TGTGCCAGCAGCTTATTTTCCGGGCAGGGTACAGTCCCACCCCTCCACTTT.

The chain combines TRBV11-2 with TRBJ2-7; D gene ambiguous. V gave up 3 bases and J gave up 3 bases, with 6 bases separating them. From germline, CDR1 is SGHAT and CDR2 FQNNGV. CDR3 length equals 12 residues. The CDR3 loop is CASSFIVYEQYF. DNA of the CDR3: TGTGCCAGCAGCTTCATTGTCTACGAGCAGTACTTC. The full variable domain, completed using reference TRBV11-2 and TRBJ2-7, is EAGVAQSPRYKIIEKRQSVAFWCNPISGHATLYWYQQILGQGPKLLIQFQNNGVVDDSQLPKDRFSAERLKGVDSTLKIQPAKLEDSAVYLCASSFIVYEQYFGPGTRLTVT.

The CDR3 nucleotides read TGTGCCAGCAGTTACTCAGGCAGGGAGAATCAGCCCCAGCATTTT. It translates to CASSYSGRENQPQHF. The rearrangement links TRBV6-5 to TRBJ1-5; D is possibly TRBD1 (5 bases). Trimming removed 0 bases from V and 4 bases from J, with 10 bases in between. Germline V gene lookup returns CDR1 MNHEY and CDR2 SVGAGI. The CDR3 length is 15 residues.

The rearrangement links TRBV6-1 to TRBJ1-2; TRBD1 might be the D (6 bases). The V end lost 2 bases, the J end lost 4 bases, and 11 bases lay between the germline ends. Looked up from germline, CDR1 is MNHNS and CDR2 is SASEGT. CDR3 size: 14 residues. The CDR3 reads CASSERQGTYGYTF. The CDR3 nucleotides are TGTGCCAGCAGTGAAAGGCAGGGGACCTATGGCTACACCTTC.

This chain links TRBV6-4 with TRBJ2-7, with TRBD2 matching over 8 bases. This CDR3 has 14 residues. From germline, CDR1 is MRHNA and CDR2 SNTAGT. V was clipped by 6 bases and J by 6 bases; unmatched bases: 10. The CDR3 reads CASSPSAGLGEQYF. CDR3 in DNA: TGTGCCAGCAGCCCTTCGGCGGGACTAGGCGAGCAGTACTTC.

This clone was recorded a few times. CDR3 in DNA: TGTGCCAGTGATACAGGGTTTAGCAATCAGCCCCAGCATTTT. Its translation: CASDTGFSNQPQHF. This chain uses TRBV19 with TRBJ1-5, with a weak D call TRBD1 (6 bases). Germline CDR1 is LNHDA and CDR2 is SQIVND (reference sequence). CDR3 length equals 14 residues. V was pared by 8 bases and J by 0 bases, with 11 bases between.

This chain links TRBV2 with TRBJ2-3; D unclear. The germline V and J ends were trimmed by 6 bases and 9 bases, with 13 bases remaining between them. This CDR3 comprises 12 residues. Germline-derived CDR1 and CDR2 are SNHLY and FYNNEI. CDR3 in amino acids: CASRRFEETQYF. CDR3 in DNA: TGTGCCAGCAGGCGATTTGAGGAAACGCAGTATTTT.

The V call is TRBV30, the J call TRBJ2-1; tentative D call: TRBD1 (6 bases). In germline, CDR1 is GTSNPN, CDR2 SVGIG (reference sequence). Trimming left V 1 base short and J 7 bases short, with 11 bases between. The CDR3 has 13 amino acids. The chain's CDR3 is CAWSGGLGNEQFF. The CDR3 bases are TGTGCCTGGAGTGGGGGGCTGGGGAATGAGCAGTTCTTC.

The chain employs TRBV5-1 and TRBJ1-1; TRBD1 matches at 9 bases. The ends lost 3 bases at V and 0 bases at J; junction bases unmatched: 3. This CDR3 region has 15 residues. Germline CDR1 is SGHRS and CDR2 is YFSETQ. CDR3 sequence: CASSSGQGMNTEAFF. The DNA for the CDR3 is TGCGCCAGCAGCTCAGGACAGGGGATGAACACTGAAGCTTTCTTT.

The chain uses TRBV6-5 and TRBJ2-7; D may match TRBD1 or TRBD2 (5 bases each). Trimming pared 2 bases from V and 3 bases from J, leaving 14 bases between. Germline V gene lookup returns CDR1 MNHEY and CDR2 SVGAGI. The CDR3 spans 15 residues. The CDR3 bases are TGTGCCAGCAGTTACGGGGACGGGCCGTACTACGAGCAGTACTTC. Translating it yields CASSYGDGPYYEQYF.